This T cell receptor (beta chain) was identified in a study of cytomegalovirus exposure and HLA in healthy donors. Study summary: Among 398 genotyped donors, around 80% fell in the Caucasian-associated ancestry cluster. General study points: In vitro experiments confirmed that three CMV-associated chains were specific for CMV antigens. As a later analysis showed, a missense DCLRE1C variant was linked to trimming of TCR beta V- and J-genes.

The V end was cut by 0 bases, the J end by 4 bases, with 8 bases between. Germline CDR1 and CDR2: MGHRA and YSYEKL. The CDR3 is 14 amino acids. The PCR employed 60 Vbeta primers together with 13 Jbeta primers. Original handling: A later analysis tallied roughly 77 million unique TCR beta chains, around 12 million of them shared. Assay: immunoSEQ multiplex PCR; the TCRdb copy retains only in-frame clones and omits some. V, J and clone size derive from that table, while D and trimming were established from the DNA sequence. The table has roughly 180,000 clones, around 80% seen once; the top ten hold roughly 1.6%. Comments on this clone: No antigen is known for it.

The V and J genes are TRBV4-1 and TRBJ2-3; D ambiguous. The TCR originated in a man younger than 35 in good health and CMV-seronegative. What was sequenced was PBMCs. CDR3 in DNA: TGCGCCAGCAGCCAAGATTTTGTAGCAGATACGCAGTATTTT. Its protein product is CASSQDFVADTQYF.